The 9 T cell receptor beta chains below come from one sample, sequenced in a study of cytomegalovirus exposure and HLA in healthy donors. The PCR ran on 60 Vbeta and 13 Jbeta primers. Produced via immunoSEQ multiplex PCR; TCRdb's table is partial and in-frame only. The profile shows under 200,000 clones, 12% of them singletons. The sequencing sample was made of PBMCs. Receptor source: a man in his forties or fifties in good health and CMV-seropositive.

The CDR3 DNA reads TGTGCCGGTACGGGACTTAAGATGAACACTGAAGCTTTCTTT. It is translated as CAGTGLKMNTEAFF. The J gene is TRBJ1-1, the V gene TRBV11-2, with D possibly TRBD1 on 5 matching bases. V gave up 11 bases and J gave up 0 bases, with 16 bases separating them. In germline, CDR1 is SGHAT, CDR2 FQNNGV. This CDR3 is 14 amino acids long.

This chain joins TRBV10-1 and TRBJ2-7; no firm D call. The CDR3 contains 12 residues. The germline V gene has CDR1 WNHNN and CDR2 SYGVQD (reference sequence). V lost 8 bases and J 0 bases, leaving 8 bases between the germline ends. The CDR3 bases are TGCGCCAGCGACAAAAGCTCCTACGAGCAGTACTTC. Protein sequence: CASDKSSYEQYF.

The table lists this clone with a few counts. This chain links TRBV11-3 with TRBJ1-3, with D hard to call. CDR3 size: 16 residues. The V gene's germline CDR1 is SGHNT and CDR2 YENEEA. V gave up 2 bases and J gave up 0 bases, with 11 bases separating them. Here the CDR3 DNA reads TGTGCCAGCAGCTTATTAACTTCGCCCTCTGGAAACACCATATATTTT. As protein: CASSLLTSPSGNTIYF.

This clone was counted a single time. The rearrangement links TRBV7-9 to TRBJ2-3; D might be TRBD2 (7 bases). The germline CDR1 and CDR2 sequences are SEHNR and FQNEAQ (reference sequence). The CDR3 loop spans 14 amino acids. The V end lost 3 bases, the J end lost 3 bases, and 10 bases lay between the germline ends. CDR3 in DNA: TGTGCCAGCAGCTTGGGGGGGCGGACAGATACGCAGTATTTT. Amino acid sequence: CASSLGGRTDTQYF.

This clone was detected a few times. This sequence joins TRBV7-6 and TRBJ2-5, with a weak D call TRBD2 (7 bases). The germline CDR1 and CDR2 sequences are SGHVS and FNYEAQ. The CDR3 loop spans 15 amino acids. The V gene lost 5 bases and the J gene lost 1 base, with 14 bases spanning the gap. The CDR3 DNA sequence: TGTGCCAGCAGCCGCCGGGGGGCTAGCCAAGAGACCCAGTACTTC. Amino acid sequence: CASSRRGASQETQYF.

This clone was detected only a few times. The chain carries TRBV6-1 and TRBJ1-5; 11 bases agree with TRBD1. The germline gives CDR1 MNHNS, CDR2 SASEGT. The CDR3 consists of 15 residues. V lost 6 bases, J lost 1 base, and 2 bases stayed unmatched. The chain's CDR3 is CASRGQGGSNQPQHF. The DNA of the CDR3 is TGTGCCAGCAGGGGACAGGGGGGGAGCAATCAGCCCCAGCATTTT.

This chain links TRBV15 with TRBJ1-2; no firm D call. V dropped 0 bases and J dropped 4 bases, with 9 bases sitting between them. The V gene's germline CDR1 is LNHNV and CDR2 YYDKDF (reference sequence). CDR3 length equals 14 residues. As DNA, the CDR3 is TGTGCCACCAGCAGAGACAACTCAGGCTATGGCTACACCTTC. Translated: CATSRDNSGYGYTF.

A few counts support this clone. The genes are TRBV6-6 and TRBJ2-1; 9 nucleotides line up with TRBD1. Germline V gene data show CDR1 as MNHNY and CDR2 as SVGAGI (reference sequence). V dropped 8 bases and J dropped 7; count of bases not matched to a gene: 0. The CDR3 spans 11 residues. The CDR3 DNA reads as TGTGCCAGCGGACAGGGGAATGAGCAGTTCTTC. Amino acid sequence: CASGQGNEQFF.

The V call is TRBV7-8, the J call TRBJ1-6, with 7 bases fitting TRBD1. This CDR3 has 15 amino acids. Germline CDR1 is SGHVS and CDR2 is FQNEAQ. With V trimmed by 5 bases and J by 6 bases, 7 bases remained unmatched. DNA for the CDR3: TGTGCCAGCAGCATAACCAGACAGGGTAATTCACCCCTCCACTTT. Amino acid sequence: CASSITRQGNSPLHF.